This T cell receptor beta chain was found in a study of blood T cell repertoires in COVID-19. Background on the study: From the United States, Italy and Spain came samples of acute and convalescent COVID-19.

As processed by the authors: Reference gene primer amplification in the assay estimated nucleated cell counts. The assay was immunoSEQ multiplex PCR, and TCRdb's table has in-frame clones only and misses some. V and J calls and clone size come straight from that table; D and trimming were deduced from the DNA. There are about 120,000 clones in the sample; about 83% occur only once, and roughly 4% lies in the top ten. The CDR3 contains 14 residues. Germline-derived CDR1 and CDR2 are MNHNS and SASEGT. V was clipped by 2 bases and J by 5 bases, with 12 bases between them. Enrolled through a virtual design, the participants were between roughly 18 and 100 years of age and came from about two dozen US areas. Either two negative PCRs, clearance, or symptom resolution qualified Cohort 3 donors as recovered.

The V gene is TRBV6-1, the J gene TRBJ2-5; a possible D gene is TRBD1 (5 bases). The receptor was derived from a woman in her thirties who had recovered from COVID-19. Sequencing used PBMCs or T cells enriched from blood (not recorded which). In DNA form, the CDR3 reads TGTGCCAGCAGTGAACCGCAGGGCGCGGAGACCCAGTACTTC. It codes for CASSEPQGAETQYF.